The 3 T cell receptor beta chains in this list originate from one sample, sequenced in a study of regulatory T cells in long-lasting Graves disease. CDR3-region Arm-PCR and iRepertoire HTBI primers produced the TCR beta libraries. A single record per CDR3 protein comes from TCRdb applying MiXCR to the multiplex PCR reads. There are 350,000 to 500,000 distinct CDR3 sequences in the sample; 13% to 15% occur only once, and approximately 15% lies in the top ten. Sample time point: newly diagnosed GD, antithyroid drugs for less than 3 months. Scientists built the TCR library using RNA that was extracted from PBMCs. The same sample was also studied in work on T cells in Graves' hyperthyroidism and ophthalmopathy.

Here the sequenced sample was peripheral blood mononuclear cells (PBMCs), taken at new diagnosis, from a patient treated with antithyroid drugs. All receptors come from a woman aged 45-60 years with Graves disease.

This clonotype was counted at least ten times. The chain recombines TRBV20-1 with TRBJ1-1; no clear D gene. V was clipped by 6 bases and J by 0 bases, with 11 bases between them. The CDR3 has 13 residues. CDR1 is DFQATT and CDR2 is SNEGSKA in the germline V gene (reference sequence). The CDR3 is CSALGGLNTEAFF. The DNA of the CDR3 is TGCAGTGCGCTAGGAGGATTGAACACTGAAGCTTTCTTT.

This clonotype was counted many times. CDR3: CATSLSGTYNEQFF. The CDR3 DNA is TGTGCCACCAGTCTGTCGGGGACGTACAATGAGCAGTTCTTC. This chain uses TRBV24-1 with TRBJ2-1, with D perhaps assigned TRBD1 or TRBD2 (5 bases each). The germline CDR1 and CDR2 sequences are KGHDR and SFDVKD. V lost 6 bases, J lost 4 bases, and 12 bases lay in between. The CDR3 loop spans 14 amino acids.

This clonotype has a handful of counts. This rearrangement joins TRBV9 to TRBJ1-4, with D tentatively TRBD1 (6 bases). This CDR3 spans 16 amino acids. V lost 2 bases to trimming and J lost 8 bases, with 19 bases between them. The V gene's germline CDR1 is SGDLS and CDR2 YYNGEE. CDR3 nucleotides: TGTGCCAGCAGCGTGGGGGCCGGGATGGTTGGAGAAAAACTGTTTTTT. This gives the protein CASSVGAGMVGEKLFF. Full variable domain (missing parts from reference TRBV9 and TRBJ1-4): DSGVTQTPKHLITATGQRVTLRCSPRSGDLSVYWYQQSLDQGLQFLIQYYNGEERAKGNILERFSAQQFPDLHSELNLSSLELGDSALYFCASSVGAGMVGEKLFFGSGTQLSVL.